Given below is one T cell receptor (beta chain) in context. This clonotype was detected a few times. This receptor's antigen is unknown. The input lacks base qualities; no much larger clone sits a single base away. The data originate from a study of response to subunit inactivated influenza vaccine listed by TCRdb under 2018. Context from the whole study: Deep quantitative T cell receptor repertoire profiling was used in the study to track responses to a trivalent subunit inactivated influenza vaccine. Here is what the overall study found, with its caveats: According to the authors, only a limited number of new T cells may be recruited by each seasonal influenza vaccination.

Receptors were amplified or captured by RT-PCR. Reads for this sample came from an Illumina HiSeq 2500. The raw public data were reprocessed by TCRdb itself: fastp quality trimming at Q25, MiXCR clonotype calling, in-frame beta chains only. Rows merge per CDR3 protein into single entries with the most common DNA and genes. This sample has around 540,000 distinct CDR3 sequences in its table, and roughly 10% of those were observed once. The top ten clonotypes cover about a tenth of the sample. The CDR3 starts with the cysteine, ends with the phenylalanine, and has 14 residues. Here the CDR3 DNA is all that survives: 42 bases in frame from base 1. The germline ends are 10 bases apart after V is trimmed by 1 base and J by 6 bases. Per the germline V gene (reference sequence), SEHNR is the CDR1 and FQNEAQ is the CDR2.

The sequence links TRBV7-9 to TRBJ2-1; confidence is insufficient to name the D gene. The sequencing used PBMCs from blood, collected on the day of vaccination. The TCR comes from a man aged 50 to 60 who received an inactivated influenza vaccine. Donor details come from another sample of the same person, matched by shared clones. The CDR3 region: CASSLGLRRNEQFF. Read as DNA, the sequence is TGTGCCAGCAGCTTAGGCCTACGGCGCAATGAGCAGTTCTTC. Outside the CDR3, residues come from the reference TRBV7-9 and TRBJ2-1 proteins, so the full variable domain is: DTGVSQNPRHKITKRGQNVTFRCDPISEHNRLYWYRQTLGQGPEFLTYFQNEAQLEKSRLLSDRFSAERPKGSFSTLEIQRTEQGDSAMYLCASSLGLRRNEQFFGPGTRLTVL.